This TCR beta chain came from a study of blood T cell repertoires in COVID-19. In the study overall: Samples came from the United States, Italy and Spain, spanning acute and convalescent COVID-19. The cDNA or gDNA used as material had been derived from T cells, B-cell-depleted T cells, or PBMCs.

TCRdb's copy holds only in-frame clones and misses some; the assay was immunoSEQ multiplex PCR. The sample lists about 250,000 clones, around 90% occurring once. Germline V gene lookup returns CDR1 ENHRY and CDR2 SYGVKD. Trimming shortened V by 8 bases and J by 1 base, and 17 bases separated the two germline ends. This CDR3 comprises 16 residues. The age range of participants was about 18 to 89 years, with residence in under 30 US areas. Participant-reported clinical history was the basis for cohort assignment. V and J are TRBV10-3 and TRBJ2-2; the D gene is possibly TRBD2 (5 bases). The receptor was isolated from a woman aged 40 to 55 who had been exposed to COVID-19. Sequencing used PBMCs or T cells enriched from blood (not recorded which). The CDR3 sequence is CAIGPERAQNTGELFF. The CDR3 bases are TGTGCCATCGGGCCGGAGAGGGCACAGAACACCGGGGAGCTGTTTTTT.